This T cell receptor (beta chain) was captured by sequencing in a study of blood T cell repertoires in COVID-19. The overall study: The cDNA or gDNA used as material had been derived from T cells, B-cell-depleted T cells, or PBMCs.

The method was immunoSEQ multiplex PCR; TCRdb's version includes in-frame clones alone and lacks a portion of them. The sample has 400,000 to 550,000 clones, around nine tenths seen once. This clone was counted at least ten times. The participants were between roughly 18 and 89 years old and came from 20 to 30 US areas. Assignments of participants to cohorts depended upon their own reported clinical history. V trimming: 4 bases; J trimming: 9 bases; junction bases outside the gene matches: 6. The CDR3 runs 13 residues. Germline V gene sequence: CDR1 MGHDK, CDR2 SYGVNS. The source is a woman under 30 with acute COVID-19. The V call is TRBV25-1, the J call TRBJ1-5; 7 bases are a match to TRBD1. Material for sequencing was PBMCs or T cells enriched from blood (not recorded which). CDR3 region: CASSGNRGGPQHF. The CDR3 DNA sequence: TGTGCCAGCAGTGGGAACAGGGGTGGGCCCCAGCATTTT.